The 7 T cell receptor beta chains below were found in one sample sequenced in a study of naive and memory T cell subsets. The beta constant-region primer was an equimolar mix of two oligonucleotides covering TRBC1 and TRBC2. Ligated cDNA was amplified by four rounds of PCR with nested alpha and beta constant-region primers and SP2. TCRdb re-called the UMI-ligation and nested PCR reads with MiXCR, one entry per CDR3 protein. The table records over 100,000 distinct CDR3 sequences, around 15% of them present only once. Antigens of these TCRs are unknown. Findings and limits, study-wide: Possibly reflecting memory cells re-expressing CD45RA, a few larger clonotypes occurred in naive repertoires, especially CD8.

The material sequenced was naive CD8+ T cells from blood. Receptors were obtained from a human donor in good health.

The chain recombines TRBV4-2 with TRBJ2-3; TRBD2 aligns across 15 bases. J was trimmed by 0 bases and V by 4 bases; bases with no gene match: 11. This CDR3 region has 20 residues. Germline V CDR1 and CDR2: LGHNA, YNFKEQ. Written as DNA, the CDR3 is TGTGCCAGCAGCCCGATAGGGACTAGCGGGGGGACGTCTAGCACAGATACGCAGTATTTT. Translating it yields CASSPIGTSGGTSSTDTQYF.

This rearrangement joins TRBV2 to TRBJ2-3; no reliable D call. V gave up 8 bases and J gave up 2 bases, with 8 bases separating them. Germline CDR1 reads SNHLY; CDR2 reads FYNNEI. This CDR3 has 12 residues. The CDR3 here is CASCSVTDTQYF. CDR3 DNA sequence: TGTGCCAGCTGCTCAGTCACAGATACGCAGTATTTT.

This clonotype was seen a handful of times. V and J are TRBV15 and TRBJ1-2; TRBD1 might be the D (5 bases). This CDR3 contains 14 residues. Germline CDR1 LNHNV, CDR2 YYDKDF (reference sequence). Trimming cost V 3 bases and J 7 bases, with 15 bases left between them. CDR3 amino acids: CATSSWDHRGGYTF. The DNA for the CDR3 is TGTGCCACCAGCAGCTGGGACCACCGGGGTGGCTACACCTTC. Supplemented by reference TRBV15 and TRBJ1-2, the full variable domain reads DAMVIQNPRYQVTQFGKPVTLSCSQTLNHNVMYWYQQKSSQAPKLLFHYYDKDFNNEADTPDNFQSRRPNTSFCFLDIRSPGLGDTAMYLCATSSWDHRGGYTFGSGTRLTVV.

At least ten counts were recorded for this clonotype. The chain combines TRBV7-9 with TRBJ2-7; D is perhaps TRBD2 (5 bases). Trimming stripped 5 bases from V and 6 bases from J, with 14 bases between. The CDR3 is 13 amino acids. The V gene's germline CDR1 is SEHNR and CDR2 FQNEAQ (reference sequence). The CDR3 sequence: CASSLSLEAEQYF. The DNA of the CDR3 is TGTGCCAGCAGCCTTTCACTAGAGGCCGAGCAGTACTTC.

This clonotype came up many times. This rearrangement joins TRBV6-1 to TRBJ2-3; D ambiguous. V lost 7 bases and J lost 3, with 17 bases in between. Germline V gives CDR1 MNHNS, CDR2 SASEGT. This CDR3 region has 15 residues. CDR3 loop: CASIFPPGRTDTQYF. CDR3 coding DNA: TGTGCCAGCATCTTCCCCCCCGGGCGGACAGATACGCAGTATTTT.

This clonotype was found a few times. This chain joins TRBV6-2 or TRBV6-3 and TRBJ1-5, with D maybe TRBD1 (6 bases). The CDR3 totals 15 residues. V lost 7 bases to trimming and J lost 0 bases, with 13 bases between them. Germline-derived CDR1 and CDR2 are MNHEY and SVGEGT. CDR3 nucleotides: TGTGCCAGCACCGAGTGGGACAATAGCAATCAGCCCCAGCATTTT. This codes for CASTEWDNSNQPQHF.

This clonotype was counted only a few times. The chain joins TRBV6-4 to TRBJ2-1; 7 bases agree with TRBD2. V was clipped by 6 bases and J by 3 bases; unmatched bases: 11. The CDR3 length is 16 residues. The germline V gene encodes CDR1 MRHNA and CDR2 SNTAGT. CDR3 region: CASSLRGDSIYNEQFF. The CDR3 DNA reads as TGTGCCAGCAGCCTACGGGGGGATTCTATCTACAATGAGCAGTTCTTC.